Below are 19 T cell receptor beta chains sequenced from a single sample in a study of blood T cell repertoires in COVID-19. Assay used: immunoSEQ multiplex PCR; TCRdb lists only in-frame clones, some missing. The data hold about 100,000 clones, with more than 70% observed a single time. What was sequenced was peripheral blood. These receptors were collected from a woman aged 30 to 39 with acute or convalescent COVID-19.

The chain joins TRBV3-1 (or the pseudogene TRBV3-2) to TRBJ2-2; 7 bases fit TRBD1. Germline V gene lookup returns CDR1 LGHDT and CDR2 YNNKEL (reference sequence). There are 14 residues in the CDR3. With V trimmed by 8 bases and J by 1 base, 4 bases remained unmatched. The CDR3 spells CASEGQRNTGELFF. CDR3 DNA sequence: TGTGCCAGCGAGGGACAGCGGAACACCGGGGAGCTGTTTTTT.

CDR3 bases: TGTGCCAGCAGCGCGGAGGGGGAAAAACTGTTTTTT. It encodes CASSAEGEKLFF. This sequence joins TRBV28 and TRBJ1-4, with TRBD1 as a possible D gene (5 bases). Germline values: CDR1 MDHEN, CDR2 SYDVKM. This CDR3 has 12 residues. Between the trimmed V and J ends, which lost 6 bases and 8 bases, there was a span of 10 bases.

The V call is TRBV5-1, the J call TRBJ2-2, with D perhaps TRBD1 (5 bases). CDR1 is SGHRS and CDR2 is YFSETQ in the germline V gene. With 5 bases removed from V and 3 bases from J, the gap between germline ends came to 11 bases. This CDR3 comprises 14 residues. The CDR3 region is CASRSQTDTGELFF. In DNA, the CDR3 is TGCGCCAGCAGGAGTCAGACAGACACCGGGGAGCTGTTTTTT.

The V gene is TRBV5-1, the J gene TRBJ2-7; perhaps TRBD1 as D (5 bases). V was cut by 4 bases and J by 2 bases, with 13 bases left in between. The CDR3 sequence is 14 residues long. The germline V gene encodes CDR1 SGHRS and CDR2 YFSETQ. CDR3 residues: CASSLRQPPYEQYF. Written as DNA, the CDR3 is TGCGCCAGCAGCCTTAGACAGCCTCCCTACGAGCAGTACTTC.

V and J are TRBV30 and TRBJ2-1, with D maybe TRBD1 (6 bases). Between the trimmed V and J ends, which lost 4 bases and 5 bases, there was a span of 15 bases. The CDR3 spans 14 residues. Germline V gives CDR1 GTSNPN, CDR2 SVGIG (reference sequence). This CDR3 is CAWTGTGNDNEQFF. In nucleotides, the CDR3 is TGTGCCTGGACCGGAACAGGGAACGACAATGAGCAGTTCTTC.

This rearrangement joins TRBV3-1 (or the pseudogene TRBV3-2) to TRBJ2-1, with a possible D match to TRBD2 (5 bases). Trimming cost V 6 bases and J 9 bases, with 18 bases left between them. CDR1 LGHDT and CDR2 YNNKEL come from the germline V gene (reference sequence). This CDR3 is 14 amino acids long. The CDR3 region has the DNA TGTGCCAGCAGTCATCGGACTTATCCGGGTGAGCAGTTCTTC. It yields the protein CASSHRTYPGEQFF.

The chain combines TRBV13 with TRBJ2-7; 11 bases map to TRBD2. The junction had 8 bases not matched to a gene; V was cut back by 5 bases and J by 5 bases. In germline, CDR1 is PRHDT, CDR2 FYEKMQ (reference sequence). CDR3 length: 15 residues. This CDR3 is CASSLTGTSGNEQYF. The CDR3 DNA reads as TGTGCCAGCAGCCTAACCGGGACTAGCGGAAACGAGCAGTACTTC.

This chain connects TRBV6-5 to TRBJ1-4; no reliable D call. V gave up 3 bases and J gave up 10 bases, with 18 bases separating them. Germline V lookup: CDR1 MNHEY, CDR2 SVGAGI. This CDR3 has 15 residues. Written as DNA, the CDR3 is TGTGCCAGCAGTTATTCTTCGGGAAAATCGGTAAAACTGTTTTTT. Translation: CASSYSSGKSVKLFF.

This clone was counted only a few times. This sequence joins TRBV30 and TRBJ1-6; D gene uncertain. Between the trimmed V and J ends, which lost 3 bases and 8 bases, there was a span of 14 bases. CDR1 is GTSNPN and CDR2 is SVGIG in the germline V gene (reference sequence). The CDR3 extends over 14 amino acids. The CDR3 sequence: CAWRGPTVDSPLHF. The CDR3 nucleotides read TGTGCCTGGAGGGGCCCGACGGTGGATTCACCCCTCCACTTT. The full variable domain, its missing parts supplied by reference TRBV30 and TRBJ1-6, is SQTIHQWPATLVQPVGSPLSLECTVEGTSNPNLYWYRQAAGRGLQLLFYSVGIGQISSEVPQNLSASRPQDRQFILSSKKLLLSDSGFYLCAWRGPTVDSPLHFGNGTRLTVT.

DNA for the CDR3: TGTGCCAGCTCACCAGGGGCAAGTAACACCGGGGAGCTGTTTTTT. As protein: CASSPGASNTGELFF. V is TRBV18 and J is TRBJ2-2, with D tentatively TRBD1 (5 bases). Trimming took 2 bases from V and 2 from J, leaving 9 bases between them. There are 15 residues in the CDR3. CDR1 and CDR2 (germline): KGHSH, LQKENI.

This chain connects TRBV4-1 to TRBJ2-3, with 12 positions matching TRBD2. V was pared by 1 base and J by 2 bases, with 4 bases of the junction left unmatched. The CDR3 has 17 residues. Germline CDR1 MGHRA, CDR2 YSYEKL. This CDR3 reads CASSQGPSGGDTDTQYF. In DNA form, the CDR3 reads TGCGCCAGCAGCCAAGGTCCTAGCGGGGGGGACACAGATACGCAGTATTTT.

The chain carries TRBV19 and TRBJ1-1; 7 bases fit TRBD1. The CDR3 has 15 residues. J was trimmed by 1 base and V by 6 bases; bases with no gene match: 8. Germline V CDR1 and CDR2: LNHDA, SQIVND (reference sequence). The CDR3 DNA sequence: TGTGCCAGTAGGAATAGACAGGGCCAGAACACTGAAGCTTTCTTT. Protein sequence: CASRNRQGQNTEAFF.

The J gene is TRBJ2-3, the V gene TRBV28; D gene unclear. The germline V gene encodes CDR1 MDHEN and CDR2 SYDVKM. The CDR3 has 12 residues. Trimming took off 4 bases at V and 3 bases at J, with 5 bases between the two ends. CDR3 DNA: TGTGCCAGCAGTTCCCGTACAGATACGCAGTATTTT. Its protein product is CASSSRTDTQYF.

The chain is built from TRBV4-1 and TRBJ2-7; TRBD2 might be the D (5 bases). Germline lookup yields CDR1 MGHRA and CDR2 YSYEKL. The CDR3 is 13 residues long. V lost 3 bases, J lost 12 bases, and 18 bases lay in between. As DNA, the CDR3 is TGCGCCAGCAGCCAGTCTCCCAGACGGGGTTTGTACTTC. It translates to CASSQSPRRGLYF.

The chain carries TRBV14 and TRBJ2-2; possible D gene TRBD1, 5 bases. Germline CDR1 and CDR2: SGHDN and FVKESK. This CDR3 comprises 16 residues. V dropped 0 bases and J dropped 6 bases, with 14 bases sitting between them. This CDR3 is CASSQDGQGKAGELFF. The CDR3 DNA reads as TGTGCCAGCAGCCAAGATGGGCAGGGAAAAGCCGGGGAGCTGTTTTTT.

This clone was observed a single time. The chain links TRBV28 to TRBJ1-3, with 7 bases identical to TRBD1. Germline lookup yields CDR1 MDHEN and CDR2 SYDVKM. J lost 0 bases, V lost 4 bases, and 3 bases had no gene match. CDR3 length: 15 amino acids. The CDR3 sequence is CASSSGQSSGNTIYF. The CDR3 DNA is TGTGCCAGCAGTTCGGGACAGAGCTCTGGAAACACCATATATTTT.

The chain combines TRBV10-1 with TRBJ2-2; TRBD1 might be the D (5 bases). Germline values: CDR1 WNHNN, CDR2 SYGVQD (reference sequence). The CDR3 is made up of 17 amino acids. Trimming left V 2 bases short and J 0 bases short, with 13 bases between. Written as DNA, the CDR3 is TGCGCCAGCAGTGAGGGAAACAGGCTCGCGAACACCGGGGAGCTGTTTTTT. Translation gives CASSEGNRLANTGELFF.

The chain recombines TRBV27 with TRBJ2-7, with TRBD2 identical over 9 bases. Germline V gives CDR1 MNHEY, CDR2 SMNVEV (reference sequence). CDR3 length: 16 residues. V shed 4 bases and J 3 bases; nucleotides not matched to a gene: 10. The CDR3 nucleotides read TGTGCCAGCAGTTATCGGGCTAGCGGGGAGATCTACGAGCAGTACTTC. Protein product: CASSYRASGEIYEQYF.

The rearrangement joins TRBV30 to TRBJ2-1; the D gene is possibly TRBD2 (6 bases). V was trimmed by 0 bases and J by 10 bases, leaving 16 bases between them. This CDR3 is built from 14 residues. Germline CDR1 and CDR2: GTSNPN and SVGIG (reference sequence). The chain's CDR3 is CAWSVGAGKPEQFF. The CDR3 coding sequence is TGTGCCTGGAGTGTAGGGGCGGGGAAGCCCGAGCAGTTCTTC.